The present T cell receptor beta chain was sequenced within a study of T-cell memory formation after mild COVID-19. Study as a whole: The study found TCR clusters largely donor specific. Whole-study results and caveats: The study found balanced CD4/CD8 in clones contracting day 15 to 85 and a CD4+ lean in later expanders.

The authors produced TCR alpha and TCR beta cDNA libraries with sample barcodes and UMIs by 5'RACE using constant-segment primers. Using its own MiXCR run on the 5' RACE reads, TCRdb lists one record per CDR3 protein. The sample holds some 320,000 distinct CDR3 sequences, roughly 13% seen once. On this clonotype: No antigen is known for it.

Germline V gene sequence: CDR1 MNHEY, CDR2 SMNVEV (reference sequence). The CDR3 covers 16 residues. With 5 bases clipped from V and 3 bases from J, the junction kept 7 bases outside the gene matches. What was sequenced was PBMCs or a T cell subset sorted from them (not recorded which). This TCR came from a man aged 18-30 years who had mild COVID-19 (a few samples of this study predate the infection). Cell type and time point are not known. The chain couples TRBV27 to TRBJ1-6; 7 bases align to TRBD1. DNA of the CDR3: TGTGCCAGCAGTCTAACGACAGGGAGCTATAATTCACCCCTCCACTTT. Protein sequence: CASSLTTGSYNSPLHF.